This T cell receptor beta chain was recorded in a study of cytomegalovirus exposure and HLA in healthy donors. A single count supports this clone. Its antigen remains unidentified. Assay used: immunoSEQ multiplex PCR; TCRdb lists only in-frame clones, some missing. The sample carries roughly 150,000 clones, roughly 96% recorded once. Trimming pared 0 bases from V and 15 bases from J, leaving 18 bases between. This CDR3 has 14 residues. The V gene's germline CDR1 is LNHDA and CDR2 SQIVND (reference sequence). Study-wide findings and caveats: In vitro checks showed that a few CMV-associated chains really do target CMV antigens. The listing of 150 to 200 TCR beta chains classed them as cytomegalovirus-associated. The tendency of first-cohort TCR clusters to co-occur in the 95 to 150 validation repertoires was the finding of a later analysis.

The validation cohort, a group of 120 or so subjects, included the donors and was separate from the roughly 670-subject first cohort. Sample: PBMCs. The origin of this receptor is a woman aged 18-29 years in good health and CMV-seronegative. The chain links TRBV19 to TRBJ2-1; D call uncertain. The CDR3 sequence: CASSIDQQMKVLFF. CDR3 DNA: TGTGCCAGTAGTATAGACCAACAGATGAAGGTTCTGTTCTTC. The full variable domain, with the rest looked up from reference TRBV19 and TRBJ2-1, is DGGITQSPKYLFRKEGQNVTLSCEQNLNHDAMYWYRQDPGQGLRLIYYSQIVNDFQKGDIAEGYSVSREKKESFPLTVTSAQKNPTAFYLCASSIDQQMKVLFFGPGTRLTVL.